A single T cell receptor (beta chain) is shown here with its context. Its antigen is not identified. Recent vaccinations or acute infections were absent in the healthy HIV-negative adult donors. These data originate in a study of shared clonotypes between healthy human individuals. Original data processing: ImmunoSEQ gave junction-only sequences without quality scores, so filtering differed. Sequencing used immunoSEQ multiplex PCR; TCRdb keeps in-frame clones, though not all of them. V and J calls and clone size are those listed in that table; D and trimming were worked out from the DNA. The data show about 1.5 million clones, with nearly 99% seen just once and roughly 0.45% held by the top ten. V was trimmed by 0 bases and J by 5 bases, leaving 9 bases between them. Germline V gene data show CDR1 as SGHNT and CDR2 as YYREEE (reference sequence). The CDR3 sequence is 13 residues long. Study results and limitations: How much donors shared clonotypes was expected to be affected by sequencing depth. Among a few donors, around 5% of naive CD4 clonotypes were found in common.

The clonotype comes from a young man in good health. The source material was naive CD4+ T cells sorted from blood. The subset: CD45RA+ positively selected. The chain uses TRBV5-4 and TRBJ2-7; D gene ambiguous. The chain's CDR3 is CASSLVLEDEQYF. In DNA, the CDR3 is TGTGCCAGCAGCTTGGTGCTAGAGGACGAGCAGTACTTC.